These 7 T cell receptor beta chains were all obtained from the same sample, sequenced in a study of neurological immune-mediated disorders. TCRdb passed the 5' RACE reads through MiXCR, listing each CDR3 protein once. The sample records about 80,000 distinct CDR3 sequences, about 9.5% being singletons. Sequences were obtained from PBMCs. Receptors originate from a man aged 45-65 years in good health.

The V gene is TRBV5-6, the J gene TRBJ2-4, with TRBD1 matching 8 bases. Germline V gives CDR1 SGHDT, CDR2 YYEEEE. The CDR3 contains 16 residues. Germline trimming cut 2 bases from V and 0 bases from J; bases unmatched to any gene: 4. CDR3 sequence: CASSFQGALAKNIQYF. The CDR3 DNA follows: TGTGCCAGCAGCTTCCAGGGGGCGTTAGCCAAAAACATTCAGTACTTC.

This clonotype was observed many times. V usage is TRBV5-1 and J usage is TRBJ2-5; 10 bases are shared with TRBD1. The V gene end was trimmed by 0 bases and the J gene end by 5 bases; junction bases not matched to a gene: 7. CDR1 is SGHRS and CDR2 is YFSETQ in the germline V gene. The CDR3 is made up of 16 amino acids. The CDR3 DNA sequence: TGCGCCAGCAGCTTGGCGGGACAGGGGCCCGGGGAGACCCAGTACTTC. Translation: CASSLAGQGPGETQYF.

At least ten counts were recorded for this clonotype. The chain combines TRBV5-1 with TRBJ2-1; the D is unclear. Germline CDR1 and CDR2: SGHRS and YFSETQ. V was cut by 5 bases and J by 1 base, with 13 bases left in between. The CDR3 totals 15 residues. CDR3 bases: TGCGCCAGCAGGTCTCTTCGAGAGTCCTACAATGAGCAGTTCTTC. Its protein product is CASRSLRESYNEQFF.

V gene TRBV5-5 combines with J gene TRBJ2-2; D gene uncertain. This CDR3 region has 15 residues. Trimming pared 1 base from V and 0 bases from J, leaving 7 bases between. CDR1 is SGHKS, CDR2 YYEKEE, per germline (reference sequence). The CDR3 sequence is CASSLYPPNTGELFF. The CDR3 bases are TGTGCCAGCAGCTTGTATCCGCCGAACACCGGGGAGCTGTTTTTT.

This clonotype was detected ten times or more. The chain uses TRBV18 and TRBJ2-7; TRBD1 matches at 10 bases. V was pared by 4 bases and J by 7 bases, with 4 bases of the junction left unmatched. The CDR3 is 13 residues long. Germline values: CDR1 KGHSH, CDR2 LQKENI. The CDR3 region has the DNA TGTGCCAGCTCACGGGGACAGGGGCGAGAGCAGTACTTC. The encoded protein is CASSRGQGREQYF. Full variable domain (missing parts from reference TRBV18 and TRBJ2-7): NAGVMQNPRHLVRRRGQEARLRCSPMKGHSHVYWYRQLPEEGLKFMVYLQKENIIDESGMPKERFSAEFPKEGPSILRIQQVVRGDSAAYFCASSRGQGREQYFGPGTRLTVT.

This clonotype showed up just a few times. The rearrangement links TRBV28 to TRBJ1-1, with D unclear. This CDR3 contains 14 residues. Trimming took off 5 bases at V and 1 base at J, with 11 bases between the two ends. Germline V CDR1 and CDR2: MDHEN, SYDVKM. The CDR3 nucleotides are TGTGCCAGCAGTATCCCGGGGAGGAACACTGAAGCTTTCTTT. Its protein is CASSIPGRNTEAFF.

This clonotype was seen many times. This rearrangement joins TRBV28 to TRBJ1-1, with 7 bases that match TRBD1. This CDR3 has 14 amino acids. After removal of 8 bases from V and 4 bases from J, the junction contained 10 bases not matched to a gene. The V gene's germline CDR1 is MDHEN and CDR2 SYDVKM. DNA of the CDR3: TGTGCCAGCGCAGGAGGACAGGTGGTCACTGAAGCTTTCTTT. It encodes CASAGGQVVTEAFF.